These 32 T cell receptor beta chains came from one sample sequenced in a study of blood T cell repertoires in COVID-19. Sequencing was performed with immunoSEQ multiplex PCR; in TCRdb, only in-frame clones are kept and a portion is missing. The sample records 230,000 or so clones, roughly four fifths being singletons. Sequenced: peripheral blood. These TCRs come from a man aged 50-60 years with active or convalescent COVID-19.

V usage is TRBV5-1 and J usage is TRBJ1-2; 10 bases are a match to TRBD1. V was pared by 0 bases and J by 6 bases, with 11 bases of the junction left unmatched. There are 17 residues in the CDR3. CDR1 and CDR2 (germline): SGHRS, YFSETQ. In DNA form, the CDR3 reads TGCGCCAGCAGCTTGGTAGGGGTCGGGACAGGGGTCGATGGCTACACCTTC. Translated, it gives CASSLVGVGTGVDGYTF.

The rearrangement joins TRBV28 to TRBJ2-1; D possibly corresponds to TRBD1 (7 bases). Per germline, CDR1 MDHEN and CDR2 SYDVKM. This CDR3 spans 16 amino acids. The V end lost 2 bases, the J end lost 4 bases, and 15 bases lay between the germline ends. The CDR3 region has the DNA TGTGCCAGCAGTTTACATTCAGGGGGGTCGTACAATGAGCAGTTCTTC. Protein product: CASSLHSGGSYNEQFF.

This clone was counted only a few times. The CDR3 DNA reads TGTGCCAGCAGTTCCGACAGGTACGAGCAGTACTTC. Translated, it gives CASSSDRYEQYF. V usage is TRBV12-3 or TRBV12-4 and J usage is TRBJ2-7; a possible D gene is TRBD1 (6 bases). The CDR3 loop spans 12 amino acids. V shed 4 bases and J shed 4 bases, with 8 bases lying between them.

The CDR3 reads CASSRSQGTLGEQYF. The DNA of the CDR3 is TGTGCCAGCAGCCGGTCGCAGGGGACCCTCGGCGAGCAGTACTTC. The V call is TRBV9, the J call TRBJ2-7; maybe TRBD1 (6 bases). Trimming took 4 bases from V and 6 from J, leaving 20 bases between them. The germline V gene has CDR1 SGDLS and CDR2 YYNGEE. The CDR3 has 15 amino acids.

As concerns this clone: This CDR3 is also generated by other DNA sequences in the sample. The chain's CDR3 is CASSTGQGGETQYF. The CDR3, as DNA: TGTGCCAGTAGTACGGGACAGGGAGGAGAGACCCAGTACTTC. The chain combines TRBV19 with TRBJ2-5; 9 positions agree with TRBD1. The CDR3 is 14 residues long. After removal of 4 bases from V and 4 bases from J, the junction contained 4 bases not matched to a gene. Germline V gene sequence: CDR1 LNHDA, CDR2 SQIVND (reference sequence).

The chain couples TRBV5-1 to TRBJ1-6; 11 positions match TRBD1. CDR1 and CDR2 from the germline V gene are SGHRS and YFSETQ. V was pared by 4 bases and J by 7 bases, with 7 bases of the junction left unmatched. The CDR3 sequence is 16 residues long. The CDR3 protein is CASSPTGQGANSPLHF. The CDR3 bases are TGCGCCAGCAGCCCGACCGGACAGGGGGCAAATTCACCCCTCCACTTT.

On this clone: This sample also contains other DNA sequences that code for the same CDR3. Written as DNA, the CDR3 is TGTGCCAGCAGTCGGGGGTCGAATCAGCCCCAGCATTTT. Translation: CASSRGSNQPQHF. J is TRBJ1-5 and V is TRBV6-5; possible D gene TRBD1, 5 bases. The germline gives CDR1 MNHEY, CDR2 SVGAGI. This CDR3 has 13 residues. Trimming removed 5 bases from V and 4 bases from J, with 9 bases in between.

The rearrangement uses TRBV6-4 and TRBJ2-1, with TRBD2 identical over 12 bases. The germline CDR1 and CDR2 sequences are MRHNA and SNTAGT. The V gene end was trimmed by 4 bases and the J gene end by 8 bases; junction bases not matched to a gene: 12. CDR3 length: 17 amino acids. The CDR3 coding sequence is TGTGCCAGCAGTGCCGTCGCCCTAGCGGGGGGGCGTGATGAGCAGTTCTTC. Translation gives CASSAVALAGGRDEQFF.

V is TRBV6-5 and J is TRBJ1-2; D is perhaps TRBD1 (6 bases). V was shortened by 4 bases and J by 6 bases, with 15 bases between the two germline ends. Germline CDR1 MNHEY, CDR2 SVGAGI. The length of the CDR3 is 14 residues. In DNA form, the CDR3 reads TGTGCCAGCAGTTCCGAGGGGGGGGCGGATGGCTACACCTTC. This codes for CASSSEGGADGYTF.

The chain is built from TRBV30 and TRBJ2-7, with D maybe TRBD1 (5 bases). This CDR3 is built from 14 residues. Germline loops: CDR1 GTSNPN, CDR2 SVGIG (reference sequence). The ends were cut back, 0 bases at V and 2 bases at J, with 11 bases in the middle. This CDR3 reads CAWSVSQGPYEQYF. The CDR3 DNA is TGTGCCTGGAGTGTATCGCAGGGTCCCTACGAGCAGTACTTC.

This clone was counted a single time. This chain joins TRBV2 and TRBJ1-1; D is uncertain. CDR1 is SNHLY, CDR2 FYNNEI, per germline. V lost 7 bases, J lost 0 bases, and 12 bases lay in between. The CDR3 extends over 14 amino acids. The CDR3 spells CASIRSTLNTEAFF. CDR3 nucleotides: TGTGCCAGCATTAGAAGCACCTTGAACACTGAAGCTTTCTTT.

This sequence joins TRBV15 and TRBJ1-6; 7 bases agree with TRBD1. This CDR3 contains 15 residues. Germline assignment: CDR1 LNHNV and CDR2 YYDKDF (reference sequence). V was pared by 3 bases and J by 8 bases, with 7 bases of the junction left unmatched. The CDR3 bases are TGTGCCACCAGCAGGTACGGACAGGAAGATTCACCCCTCCACTTT. Its protein product is CATSRYGQEDSPLHF.

The rearrangement joins TRBV9 to TRBJ1-2; D perhaps matches TRBD1 (6 bases). This CDR3 contains 12 residues. With 3 bases removed from V and 4 bases from J, the gap between germline ends came to 7 bases. Germline V gene lookup returns CDR1 SGDLS and CDR2 YYNGEE. Written as DNA, the CDR3 is TGTGCCAGCAGCGAACAGGGCTATGGCTACACCTTC. The encoded protein is CASSEQGYGYTF. Drawing the rest from reference TRBV9 and TRBJ1-2, the complete variable domain is DSGVTQTPKHLITATGQRVTLRCSPRSGDLSVYWYQQSLDQGLQFLIQYYNGEERAKGNILERFSAQQFPDLHSELNLSSLELGDSALYFCASSEQGYGYTFGSGTRLTVV.

The chain has TRBV7-9 and TRBJ1-5; TRBD1 matches at 11 bases. V shed 5 bases, J shed 6 bases, and the junction held 6 bases outside the gene matches. The CDR3 is made up of 15 amino acids. CDR1 and CDR2 (germline): SEHNR, FQNEAQ (reference sequence). Here the CDR3 reads CASSKGQGESQPQHF. CDR3 nucleotides: TGTGCCAGCAGCAAGGGACAGGGGGAGAGTCAGCCCCAGCATTTT.

This rearrangement joins TRBV2 to TRBJ2-7; 8 nucleotides match TRBD1. From germline, CDR1 is SNHLY and CDR2 FYNNEI. V was clipped by 8 bases and J by 6 bases; unmatched bases: 12. The CDR3 is 14 residues long. The DNA of the CDR3 is TGTGCCAGCGGGGCAGGGGGCCAGGAAATCGAGCAGTACTTC. It encodes CASGAGGQEIEQYF.

The V call is TRBV25-1, the J call TRBJ1-1, with D possibly matching TRBD1 (6 bases). Trimming cost V 3 bases and J 2 bases, with 22 bases left between them. CDR3 size: 18 residues. Germline CDR1 reads MGHDK; CDR2 reads SYGVNS. CDR3 bases: TGTGCCAGCAGTGAGCTTTCCAGGGGAAGGGCTGGAAACACTGAAGCTTTCTTT. Protein sequence: CASSELSRGRAGNTEAFF.

This clone was observed once. J is TRBJ2-1 and V is TRBV5-1, with 7 bases lining up with TRBD2. This CDR3 is built from 15 residues. Trimming removed 1 base from V and 5 bases from J; junction bases left unmatched: 6. The germline gives CDR1 SGHRS, CDR2 YFSETQ. CDR3 in amino acids: CASSLWGAGNNEQFF. In nucleotides, the CDR3 is TGCGCCAGCAGCTTGTGGGGAGCGGGGAACAATGAGCAGTTCTTC.

The chain employs TRBV7-2 and TRBJ2-7, with TRBD2 matching 9 bases. CDR1 is SGHTA, CDR2 FQGNSA, per germline. V shed 4 bases, J shed 4 bases, and the junction held 14 bases outside the gene matches. The CDR3 sequence is 17 residues long. The CDR3 sequence: CASSSRGAGGPSYEQYF. The DNA for the CDR3 is TGTGCCAGCAGCTCACGCGGGGCGGGGGGGCCTTCGTACGAGCAGTACTTC.

The count of this clone is one. V gene TRBV3-1 (or the pseudogene TRBV3-2) combines with J gene TRBJ2-5; D perhaps matches TRBD1 (6 bases). The CDR3 spans 14 residues. V gave up 0 bases and J gave up 4 bases, with 9 bases separating them. From germline, CDR1 is LGHDT and CDR2 YNNKEL (reference sequence). The CDR3 nucleotides read TGTGCCAGCAGCCAAGATCCAGGGGTAGAGACCCAGTACTTC. This sequence encodes CASSQDPGVETQYF.

This clone occurred a few times. This sequence joins TRBV6-5 and TRBJ1-1; D call uncertain. Trimming removed 7 bases at V and 0 bases at J, with 6 bases between. The CDR3 has 12 amino acids. The V gene's germline CDR1 is MNHEY and CDR2 SVGAGI. CDR3 sequence (DNA): TGTGCCAGCACCAGTTTGAACACTGAAGCTTTCTTT. Protein sequence: CASTSLNTEAFF.

This sequence joins TRBV28 and TRBJ1-1, with TRBD1 matching 11 bases. The CDR3 loop spans 16 amino acids. The trim removed 6 bases at V and 0 bases at J, leaving 6 bases unmatched. Germline V gene data show CDR1 as MDHEN and CDR2 as SYDVKM. The CDR3 here is CASRQDRGLLNTEAFF. In DNA, the CDR3 is TGTGCCAGCAGGCAGGACAGGGGGCTTTTGAACACTGAAGCTTTCTTT.

CDR3 sequence reads: CASSLVGGNQPQHF. The CDR3 region has the DNA TGTGCCAGCAGCTTGGTGGGCGGCAATCAGCCCCAGCATTTT. The chain uses TRBV5-5 and TRBJ1-5; no firm D call. This CDR3 comprises 14 residues. Germline loops: CDR1 SGHKS, CDR2 YYEKEE (reference sequence). With 0 bases removed from V and 2 bases from J, the gap between germline ends came to 6 bases.

This clone was observed a single time. The V gene is TRBV10-3, the J gene TRBJ2-5; TRBD2 matches 7 bases. The CDR3 extends over 14 amino acids. Looked up from germline, CDR1 is ENHRY and CDR2 is SYGVKD. The trim removed 4 bases at V and 3 bases at J, leaving 5 bases unmatched. The chain's CDR3 is CAISAASGKETQYF. In nucleotides, the CDR3 is TGTGCCATCAGTGCTGCTAGCGGCAAAGAGACCCAGTACTTC.

The chain employs TRBV5-4 and TRBJ1-2; TRBD1 matches 9 bases. Germline V gene sequence: CDR1 SGHNT, CDR2 YYREEE (reference sequence). There are 14 residues in the CDR3. V was pared by 3 bases and J by 7 bases, with 7 bases of the junction left unmatched. In DNA, the CDR3 is TGTGCCAGCAGCTCGCGGACAGGGGAGTTTGGCTACACCTTC. Translated, it gives CASSSRTGEFGYTF.

The chain carries TRBV10-3 and TRBJ2-3; no reliable D call. Per germline, CDR1 ENHRY and CDR2 SYGVKD. The CDR3 runs 11 residues. Between the trimmed V and J ends, which lost 8 bases and 6 bases, there was a span of 9 bases. In DNA, the CDR3 is TGTGCCATCTCAGAGGCGGATACGCAGTATTTT. This codes for CAISEADTQYF.

The V gene is TRBV10-3, the J gene TRBJ1-2; D gene ambiguous. This CDR3 region has 13 residues. Germline V gene data show CDR1 as ENHRY and CDR2 as SYGVKD. The germline V and J ends were trimmed by 4 bases and 4 bases, with 10 bases remaining between them. The DNA for the CDR3 is TGTGCCATCAGTGTTGGAGGTGGCTATGGCTACACCTTC. It yields the protein CAISVGGGYGYTF.

The CDR3 nucleotides are TGTGCCACTGAGAGGGGACAGGGGATGCTGGGCAAAAACATTCAGTACTTC. Residues: CATERGQGMLGKNIQYF. The V call is TRBV5-4, the J call TRBJ2-4; TRBD1 agrees at 10 bases. V was pared by 9 bases and J by 3 bases, with 15 bases of the junction left unmatched. CDR1 is SGHNT and CDR2 is YYREEE in the germline V gene (reference sequence). This CDR3 contains 17 residues.

This chain connects TRBV30 to TRBJ2-5; 13 positions match TRBD2. This CDR3 comprises 15 residues. V dropped 3 bases and J dropped 5; count of bases not matched to a gene: 6. In germline, CDR1 is GTSNPN, CDR2 SVGIG (reference sequence). The CDR3 loop reads CAWRETSGGRETQYF. The CDR3 coding sequence is TGTGCCTGGAGAGAGACTAGCGGGGGGCGGGAGACCCAGTACTTC.

J is TRBJ1-6 and V is TRBV28; unclear D gene. Germline loops: CDR1 MDHEN, CDR2 SYDVKM. Trimming removed 2 bases from V and 13 bases from J, with 15 bases in between. CDR3 length equals 14 residues. CDR3 nucleotide sequence: TGTGCCAGCAGTTTAGGTCAGTTTAAGCGGCCCCTCCACTTT. This translates into CASSLGQFKRPLHF.

This chain joins TRBV28 and TRBJ1-2; 8 bases fit TRBD1. From germline, CDR1 is MDHEN and CDR2 SYDVKM. The CDR3 extends over 13 amino acids. Trimming removed 7 bases from V and 6 bases from J; junction bases left unmatched: 7. Here the CDR3 DNA reads TGTGCCAGCAATACCGGGACAGGACATGGCTACACCTTC. It codes for CASNTGTGHGYTF.

CDR3 in amino acids: CASTTSRVGYTF. CDR3 DNA sequence: TGTGCCAGCACAACTAGCCGGGTTGGCTACACCTTC. The chain couples TRBV12-3 or TRBV12-4 to TRBJ1-2, with no clear D. CDR3 length: 12 residues. Trimming took off 7 bases at V and 7 bases at J, with 13 bases between the two ends.

This clone was detected only a few times. V and J are TRBV2 and TRBJ2-7; 7 nucleotides agree with TRBD1. CDR1 SNHLY and CDR2 FYNNEI come from the germline V gene. CDR3 length: 13 residues. V lost 9 bases, J lost 3 bases, and 8 bases stayed unmatched. The CDR3: CASTRDSLYEQYF. CDR3 in DNA: TGTGCCAGTACCCGGGACAGCCTCTACGAGCAGTACTTC.